Each of the 4 T cell receptor beta chains below was sequenced from the same sample in a study of regulatory T cells in long-lasting Graves disease. The time point here: newly diagnosed GD, antithyroid drugs for less than 3 months. There was RNA extracted from PBMCs, and the TCR library was made from it. Researchers made TCR beta libraries by using iRepertoire HTBI primers and running Arm-PCR on CDR3 regions. TCRdb used MiXCR to reprocess the multiplex PCR reads, holding one entry per CDR3 protein. The sample lists approximately 470,000 distinct CDR3 sequences, around 16% occurring once. The same data also went into a second study, on T cells in Graves' hyperthyroidism and ophthalmopathy.

The source material was peripheral blood mononuclear cells (PBMCs), sampled at new diagnosis, from a patient treated with antithyroid drugs. The origin of the receptors is a man aged 35-49 years with Graves disease.

This clonotype was counted many times. The chain carries TRBV3-1 and TRBJ2-3; D uncertain. Germline loops: CDR1 LGHDT, CDR2 YNNKEL (reference sequence). V lost 3 bases to trimming and J lost 6 bases, with 13 bases between them. This CDR3 is built from 14 residues. In DNA, the CDR3 is TGTGCCAGCAGCCACGGCTCCTTTTCCGATACGCAGTATTTT. This translates into CASSHGSFSDTQYF.

The V call is TRBV6-1, the J call TRBJ2-7, with TRBD2 matching over 11 bases. CDR1 is MNHNS and CDR2 is SASEGT in the germline V gene. V lost 6 bases to trimming and J lost 2 bases; unmatched junction nucleotides: 3. This CDR3 region has 14 residues. CDR3 DNA: TGTGCCAGCAGGCCGACTAGCGGGACCTACGAGCAGTACTTC. Protein product: CASRPTSGTYEQYF.

This clonotype was counted a few times. This chain uses TRBV28 with TRBJ2-2; TRBD1 aligns across 9 bases. Germline V gene sequence: CDR1 MDHEN, CDR2 SYDVKM. This CDR3 has 16 amino acids. The V gene end was trimmed by 7 bases and the J gene end by 7 bases; junction bases not matched to a gene: 13. CDR3 loop: CASTTFRDRAGGELFF. CDR3 bases: TGTGCCAGCACCACCTTCCGGGACAGGGCGGGCGGGGAGCTGTTTTTT. The full variable domain, completed using reference TRBV28 and TRBJ2-2, is DVKVTQSSRYLVKRTGEKVFLECVQDMDHENMFWYRQDPGLGLRLIYFSYDVKMKEKGDIPEGYSVSREKKERFSLILESASTNQTSMYLCASTTFRDRAGGELFFGEGSRLTVL.

This sequence joins TRBV6-2 or TRBV6-3 and TRBJ2-1; no firm D call. Trimming shortened V by 6 bases and J by 10 bases, and 7 bases separated the two germline ends. Looked up from germline, CDR1 is MNHEY and CDR2 is SVGEGT. This CDR3 comprises 10 residues. The CDR3 reads CASRRQEQFF. CDR3 sequence (DNA): TGTGCCAGCAGACGACAAGAGCAGTTCTTC.